This T cell receptor (beta chain) is from a study of cytomegalovirus exposure and HLA in healthy donors. Whole-study results and caveats: Exclusion as indistinguishable affected some V segments, including TRBV6-2 and TRBV6-3. TCR beta V segments were, for the most part, productive about 87% or about 30% of the time in an earlier analysis. Sequences of the TCR beta chain were said to predict the HLA-A and HLA-B alleles of most subjects accurately.

The PCR was carried out with 60 Vbeta primers and 13 Jbeta primers. The protocol was immunoSEQ multiplex PCR, while the TCRdb copy is restricted to in-frame clones and leaves out a portion. The table has 150,000 to 200,000 clones, roughly four fifths seen once. This clone appeared once. Its antigen is not identified. The CDR3 runs to 16 residues. Trimming cost V 1 base and J 4 bases, with 16 bases left between them. The V gene's germline CDR1 is MGHRA and CDR2 YSYEKL. This chain connects TRBV4-1 to TRBJ1-2, with D possibly matching TRBD1 (6 bases). This clonotype was sampled from a woman under 30 in good health and CMV-seronegative. Specimen: PBMCs. In DNA form, the CDR3 reads TGCGCCAGCAGCCAAGGCCTCTTCGGCAGGGGCTATGGCTACACCTTC. Translated: CASSQGLFGRGYGYTF.